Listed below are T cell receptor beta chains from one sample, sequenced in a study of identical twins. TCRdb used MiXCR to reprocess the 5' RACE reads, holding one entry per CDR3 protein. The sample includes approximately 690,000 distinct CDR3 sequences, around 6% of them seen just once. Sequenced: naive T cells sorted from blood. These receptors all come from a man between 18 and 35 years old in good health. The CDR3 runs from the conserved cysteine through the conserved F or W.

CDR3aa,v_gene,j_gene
CATQIGGNSYNEQFF,TRBV24-1,TRBJ2-1
CASSLGGQANTEAFF,TRBV5-1,TRBJ1-1
CAISEPLPGPQNNNEQFF,TRBV10-3,TRBJ2-1
CASSDSGRATDTQYF,TRBV6-4,TRBJ2-3
CATSTGGQGKGEQYF,TRBV15,TRBJ2-7
CASSGDWGSKNIQYF,TRBV12-3/TRBV12-4,TRBJ2-4
CAISVERRETQYF,TRBV10-3,TRBJ2-5
CASSVEGVAGELFF,TRBV9,TRBJ2-2
CASRPGLADNEQFF,TRBV12-3/TRBV12-4,TRBJ2-1
CAISESRTEDPPTRETQYF,TRBV10-3,TRBJ2-5
CASSPIAGGQGARDTQYF,TRBV4-2,TRBJ2-3
CASSLQLAESTDTQYF,TRBV7-2,TRBJ2-3
CASRERGFGSNQPQHF,TRBV28,TRBJ1-5
CASSGGTGSQETQYF,TRBV10-1,TRBJ2-5
CASSQDLGLAGEQYF,TRBV14,TRBJ2-7
CASSLRGQGYEQYF,TRBV27,TRBJ2-7
CASSQRPTGLFEKLFF,TRBV12-3/TRBV12-4,TRBJ1-4
CASRVPGENQPQHF,TRBV2,TRBJ1-5
CASGVGWANVLTF,TRBV7-8,TRBJ2-6
CASSVGGGQSYNEQFF,TRBV9,TRBJ2-1
CASSFHGSSYNEQFF,TRBV7-9,TRBJ2-1
CASSERSREETQYF,TRBV11-2,TRBJ2-5
CASSSAGTGEETQYF,TRBV27,TRBJ2-5
CASSPRLARRVSTDTQYF,TRBV12-3/TRBV12-4,TRBJ2-3
CASSPTQYNEQFF,TRBV7-3,TRBJ2-1
CAISEGTSEYNEQFF,TRBV10-3,TRBJ2-1
CASSSPSLLAGVHNEQFF,TRBV6-1,TRBJ2-1
CASSKRQGTGTQYF,TRBV7-3,TRBJ2-5
CASSLVQYWDQAFF,TRBV5-8,TRBJ1-1
CASSSGQVYGYTF,TRBV12-3/TRBV12-4,TRBJ1-2
CATSSGYGRNQPQHF,TRBV24-1,TRBJ1-5
CASSSPQGVWSPLHF,TRBV7-9,TRBJ1-6
CASSPPGQGNGYTF,TRBV5-1,TRBJ1-2
CASSYIQGAPTDTQYF,TRBV11-2,TRBJ2-3
CASSSRELTEAFF,TRBV4-1,TRBJ1-1
CASRRDRGAFF,TRBV12-3/TRBV12-4,TRBJ1-1
CASSLRAGVVTNEQFF,TRBV12-3/TRBV12-4,TRBJ2-1
CASSIELTSEQYF,TRBV25-1,TRBJ2-7
CASSFPLAGAGEQYF,TRBV7-2,TRBJ2-7
CASRGLAGGYNEQFF,TRBV5-1,TRBJ2-1
CSVTGTNTEAFF,TRBV29-1,TRBJ1-1
CATRGAGGYEQFF,TRBV25-1,TRBJ2-1
CSVPSGNTQYF,TRBV20-1,TRBJ2-3
CASSLGESTEAFF,TRBV12-3/TRBV12-4,TRBJ1-1
CASRTGGDYGYTF,TRBV5-1,TRBJ1-2
CASSFSPQGAPYGYTF,TRBV6-2/TRBV6-3,TRBJ1-2
CASSPWEGANTEAFF,TRBV12-3/TRBV12-4,TRBJ1-1
CSAPGPAWGGETQYF,TRBV20-1,TRBJ2-5
CASSAGTYGTDTQYF,TRBV7-7,TRBJ2-3
CASRGPGTGLHEQYF,TRBV12-3/TRBV12-4,TRBJ2-7
CASSFLLDRVDKNIQYF,TRBV12-3/TRBV12-4,TRBJ2-4